Shown below are 25 T cell receptor beta chains from a single sample sequenced in a study of cytomegalovirus exposure and HLA in healthy donors. In the PCR, 60 Vbeta and 13 Jbeta primers were used. Sequenced by immunoSEQ multiplex PCR; TCRdb stores in-frame clones only, minus some. This sample has about 130,000 clones, with 75% to 85% found just once. Sequenced: PBMCs. The receptors derive from a man aged 30 to 45 in good health and CMV-seropositive.

The chain joins TRBV4-1 to TRBJ1-2; maybe TRBD1 (5 bases). Trimming left V 4 bases short and J 3 bases short, with 15 bases between. Germline V lookup: CDR1 MGHRA, CDR2 YSYEKL. The CDR3 consists of 15 residues. CDR3 in DNA: TGCGCCAGCAGCCCGCGACAGACTCTTGACTATGGCTACACCTTC. Translation: CASSPRQTLDYGYTF.

The chain carries TRBV7-6 and TRBJ2-7; 10 bases are shared with TRBD1. The germline V gene has CDR1 SGHVS and CDR2 FNYEAQ. The CDR3 length is 14 residues. Trimming cost V 4 bases and J 5 bases; bases outside gene matches: 5. The chain's CDR3 is CASSSRTGGDEQYF. CDR3 bases: TGTGCCAGCAGCTCCCGGACAGGGGGGGACGAGCAGTACTTC. Full variable domain (outside the CDR3, taken from reference TRBV7-6 and TRBJ2-7): GAGVSQSPRYKVTKRGQDVALRCDPISGHVSLYWYRQALGQGPEFLTYFNYEAQQDKSGLPNDRFSAERPEGSISTLTIQRTEQRDSAMYRCASSSRTGGDEQYFGPGTRLTVT.

This clone was picked up a small number of times. The chain has TRBV6-1 and TRBJ2-7, with 11 bases identical to TRBD1. In germline, CDR1 is MNHNS, CDR2 SASEGT. This CDR3 has 14 residues. J lost 10 bases, V lost 7 bases, and 12 bases had no gene match. Here the CDR3 DNA reads TGTGCCAGCACCCCGGGACAGGGGGTTACCGAACAGTACTTC. Residues: CASTPGQGVTEQYF.

This chain connects TRBV12-5 to TRBJ1-5; possibly TRBD1 for D (5 bases). This CDR3 comprises 14 residues. Trimming shortened V by 0 bases and J by 6 bases, and 9 bases separated the two germline ends. Per germline, CDR1 LGHNT and CDR2 FRNRAP. The CDR3 DNA is TGTGCTAGTGGTTTGGTAAACAGGCCTCAGCCCCAGCATTTT. Translated, it gives CASGLVNRPQPQHF.

CDR3 in DNA: TGCAGCGTTGAAGATTTCAGGGGAGACTATGGCTACACCTTC. Translating gives CSVEDFRGDYGYTF. This chain links TRBV29-1 with TRBJ1-2, with D maybe TRBD1 (6 bases). The CDR3 loop spans 14 amino acids. V lost 0 bases, J lost 3 bases, and 11 bases lay in between. In germline, CDR1 is SQVTM, CDR2 ANQGSEA.

V and J are TRBV19 and TRBJ1-6; TRBD1 aligns across 8 bases. The CDR3 has 19 amino acids. Germline V gene data show CDR1 as LNHDA and CDR2 as SQIVND (reference sequence). Trimming at V came to 4 bases and at J to 0 bases, leaving 11 bases not matched to a gene. CDR3 amino acids: CASSSGQGSSRSYNSPLHF. As DNA, the CDR3 is TGTGCCAGTAGTAGTGGACAGGGTTCCTCGCGCTCCTATAATTCACCCCTCCACTTT.

This chain links TRBV18 with TRBJ2-5; 11 nucleotides agree with TRBD1. The CDR3 is made up of 16 amino acids. The V and J ends lost 4 bases and 4 bases, in that order; junction bases with no gene match: 8. CDR1 is KGHSH and CDR2 is LQKENI in the germline V gene. The CDR3 region is CASSLTPGTGGETQYF. Here the CDR3 DNA reads TGTGCCAGCTCACTAACGCCCGGGACAGGGGGAGAGACCCAGTACTTC.

The V gene is TRBV2, the J gene TRBJ2-5, with 9 bases identical to TRBD1. V trimming: 6 bases; J trimming: 11 bases; junction bases outside the gene matches: 4. CDR1 is SNHLY and CDR2 is FYNNEI in the germline V gene. The CDR3 has 11 amino acids. In DNA form, the CDR3 reads TGTGCCAGCAGCGACAGGGGGAGTCAGTACTTC. Translation gives CASSDRGSQYF.

This clone is a singleton in its sample. V gene TRBV10-3 combines with J gene TRBJ1-2, with 9 nucleotides matching TRBD1. The V and J ends lost 0 bases and 6 bases, in that order; junction bases with no gene match: 8. This CDR3 is 16 amino acids long. Germline-derived CDR1 and CDR2 are ENHRY and SYGVKD. The CDR3 DNA reads as TGTGCCATCAGTGAGTCGTTTTGGGACAGGGAGGATGGCTACACCTTC. It specifies CAISESFWDREDGYTF.

This chain connects TRBV5-1 to TRBJ1-2, with 7 bases matching TRBD1. The CDR3 runs 14 residues. The V and J ends lost 4 bases and 7 bases, in that order; junction bases with no gene match: 10. In germline, CDR1 is SGHRS, CDR2 YFSETQ. The CDR3 reads CASSTRQGDGGYTF. The CDR3 nucleotides are TGCGCCAGCAGCACCCGACAGGGAGACGGTGGCTACACCTTC.

The CDR3 protein is CAISETNSGGGEGYTF. CDR3 sequence (DNA): TGTGCCATCAGTGAGACCAATTCAGGCGGGGGAGAGGGCTACACCTTC. The gene calls are TRBV10-3 and TRBJ1-2; tentatively, D is TRBD1 (5 bases). The V end lost 2 bases, the J end lost 8 bases, and 21 bases lay between the germline ends. The CDR3 runs 16 residues. The germline CDR1 and CDR2 sequences are ENHRY and SYGVKD.

The gene calls are TRBV5-1 and TRBJ1-2; 7 bases are a match to TRBD1. The junction had 10 bases not matched to a gene; V was cut back by 4 bases and J by 13 bases. The CDR3 consists of 12 residues. Germline V gives CDR1 SGHRS, CDR2 YFSETQ. CDR3 protein: CASSAGTAYGTF. The DNA for the CDR3 is TGCGCCAGCAGCGCCGGGACAGCCTACGGCACCTTC.

This clone has a handful of counts. The chain combines TRBV6-1 with TRBJ1-5; TRBD1 is a possible D gene (6 bases). Germline V gene data show CDR1 as MNHNS and CDR2 as SASEGT. Trimming took off 4 bases at V and 12 bases at J, with 10 bases between the two ends. The CDR3 length is 11 residues. DNA of the CDR3: TGTGCCAGCAGTGGCGGGGGGCACCAGCATTTT. Its translation: CASSGGGHQHF.

The chain carries TRBV27 and TRBJ1-6, with no clear D. Germline V gives CDR1 MNHEY, CDR2 SMNVEV (reference sequence). This CDR3 region has 17 residues. Deletions cut 1 base from V and 6 bases from J, with 16 bases between. CDR3 sequence (DNA): TGTGCCAGCAGTTTATTTCCCGGGCGGGGAAGTAATTCACCCCTCCACTTT. Translation gives CASSLFPGRGSNSPLHF.

V is TRBV6-1 and J is TRBJ2-7; 8 bases line up with TRBD2. The CDR3 sequence is 14 residues long. Losses at the gene ends were 3 bases for V and 2 bases for J; bases not matched to a gene: 3. Germline CDR1 MNHNS, CDR2 SASEGT. CDR3 sequence: CASSERGATYEQYF. The CDR3 region has the DNA TGTGCCAGCAGTGAGCGGGGGGCCACCTACGAGCAGTACTTC.

The genes are TRBV6-1 and TRBJ1-6; D gene unclear. The CDR3 runs to 14 residues. Germline-derived CDR1 and CDR2 are MNHNS and SASEGT. V was cut by 5 bases and J by 8 bases, with 13 bases left in between. CDR3: CASSSPSYHSPLHF. CDR3 bases: TGTGCCAGCAGTTCCCCCTCGTATCATTCACCCCTCCACTTT.

This clone appeared a single time. At one boundary the junction diverges from the germline segment, which might be a read error. V gene TRBV6-5 combines with J gene TRBJ2-7; 8 nucleotides match TRBD1. Germline CDR1 is MNHEY and CDR2 is SVGAGI. The CDR3 consists of 13 residues. Here the CDR3 reads CANSYNRGYEQYF. DNA of the CDR3: TGTGCCAACAGTTACAACAGGGGGTACGAGCAGTACTTC.

CDR3 nucleotide sequence: TGTGCCAGCTCACCAAGTACGGGTAAAAATTCACCCCTCCACTTT. It specifies CASSPSTGKNSPLHF. The chain carries TRBV18 and TRBJ1-6; D is unclear. CDR3 length: 15 amino acids. Germline V gene sequence: CDR1 KGHSH, CDR2 LQKENI. V was trimmed by 2 bases and J by 7 bases, leaving 12 bases between them. The whole variable domain, remainder taken from reference TRBV18 and TRBJ1-6, is NAGVMQNPRHLVRRRGQEARLRCSPMKGHSHVYWYRQLPEEGLKFMVYLQKENIIDESGMPKERFSAEFPKEGPSILRIQQVVRGDSAAYFCASSPSTGKNSPLHFGNGTRLTVT.

The rearrangement links TRBV28 to TRBJ2-2; tentative D call: TRBD2 (5 bases). Germline CDR1 and CDR2: MDHEN and SYDVKM. The CDR3 runs 13 residues. V lost 5 bases and J lost 7, with 11 bases in between. DNA of the CDR3: TGTGCCAGCAGTCCTACCCGGGGCGGGGAGCTGTTTTTT. It translates to CASSPTRGGELFF.

The chain employs TRBV6-5 and TRBJ1-4, with D possibly being TRBD1 (5 bases). Trimming took off 0 bases at V and 7 bases at J, with 9 bases between the two ends. The CDR3 is made up of 14 amino acids. The germline CDR1 and CDR2 sequences are MNHEY and SVGAGI. The CDR3 bases are TGTGCCAGCAGTTACTCGAGGAGGGGTGAAAAACTGTTTTTT. Its protein product is CASSYSRRGEKLFF.

V is TRBV5-1 and J is TRBJ1-2, with a weak D call TRBD1 (6 bases). Germline assignment: CDR1 SGHRS and CDR2 YFSETQ. V gave up 0 bases and J gave up 0 bases, with 6 bases separating them. This CDR3 comprises 14 residues. The CDR3 here is CASSLGTANYGYTF. In nucleotides, the CDR3 is TGCGCCAGCAGCTTGGGGACAGCTAACTATGGCTACACCTTC. The full variable domain, with the rest looked up from reference TRBV5-1 and TRBJ1-2, is KAGVTQTPRYLIKTRGQQVTLSCSPISGHRSVSWYQQTPGQGLQFLFEYFSETQRNKGNFPGRFSGRQFSNSRSEMNVSTLELGDSALYLCASSLGTANYGYTFGSGTRLTVV.

The rearrangement uses TRBV11-3 and TRBJ1-1; 9 bases are shared with TRBD1. The germline CDR1 and CDR2 sequences are SGHNT and YENEEA. The CDR3 has 15 amino acids. J was trimmed by 1 base and V by 4 bases; bases with no gene match: 4. CDR3 DNA: TGTGCCAGCAGCTCTAACAGGGGGCCGAACACTGAAGCTTTCTTT. Translated, it gives CASSSNRGPNTEAFF.

The sample holds a few counts of this clone. J is TRBJ1-3 and V is TRBV27; possible D gene TRBD1, 5 bases. CDR3 length: 17 residues. V lost 0 bases and J lost 0, with 12 bases in between. CDR1 and CDR2 from the germline V gene are MNHEY and SMNVEV (reference sequence). This CDR3 is CASSLSGGVGSGNTIYF. In nucleotides, the CDR3 is TGTGCCAGCAGTTTATCGGGGGGGGTGGGCTCTGGAAACACCATATATTTT.

CDR3: CASSPGGAETQYF. CDR3 nucleotides: TGTGCCAGCAGCCCGGGGGGCGCGGAGACCCAGTACTTC. This chain uses TRBV11-3 with TRBJ2-5; TRBD2 might be the D (7 bases). The CDR3 has 13 amino acids. CDR1 and CDR2 (germline): SGHNT, YENEEA. The V end was cut by 5 bases, the J end by 5 bases, with 12 bases between.

This chain connects TRBV6-5 to TRBJ1-2; D is unclear. Trimming shortened V by 8 bases and J by 0 bases, and 13 bases separated the two germline ends. Germline CDR1 MNHEY, CDR2 SVGAGI. The CDR3 covers 14 residues. The CDR3 protein is CASRLDAANYGYTF. Written as DNA, the CDR3 is TGTGCCAGCCGACTTGATGCCGCTAACTATGGCTACACCTTC.